This TCR beta chain derives from a study of Graves' ophthalmopathy and Graves' hyperthyroidism. This clonotype has ten or more counts. Germline V gives CDR1 MNHEY, CDR2 SVGAGI. This CDR3 contains 17 residues. Germline trimming cut 2 bases from V and 0 bases from J; bases unmatched to any gene: 10. Amplified TCR beta CDR3 regions were obtained using RNA transcripts as template. After a first-round RT-PCR with HTBI primers, a second-round multiplex PCR was run. TCRdb re-derived calls from the multiplex PCR reads in MiXCR, one entry per CDR3 protein. The table includes roughly 400,000 distinct CDR3 sequences, 15% to 20% detected once.

The chain joins TRBV6-5 to TRBJ2-7; 7 bases fit TRBD2. Material for sequencing was peripheral blood. The receptor comes from a woman aged 18-30 years with Graves' ophthalmopathy. CDR3 DNA sequence: TGTGCCAGCAGTTACGGATCCTTGGGGGGGGTCTCCTACGAGCAGTACTTC. It translates to CASSYGSLGGVSYEQYF.